Listed here is a single TCR beta chain. The data stem from a study of blood T cell repertoires in COVID-19. About the study: Samples taken during acute and convalescent COVID-19 were collected in the United States, Italy and Spain.

In the study's own analysis: For nucleated cells, counts were estimated from reference gene primer amplification. The repertoire was sequenced with immunoSEQ multiplex PCR; TCRdb's copy has only in-frame clones and lacks some. V and J calls plus clone size are reproduced from that table; the DNA served to infer D and trimming. The sample includes roughly 290,000 clones, about 80% of them seen just once. This CDR3 contains 14 residues. Germline trimming cut 7 bases from V and 5 bases from J; bases unmatched to any gene: 9. Germline V gene lookup returns CDR1 LNHDA and CDR2 SQIVND (reference sequence).

The sample was peripheral blood. This clonotype originated in a person aged 65-85 years with COVID-19, enrolled during active disease. V is TRBV19 and J is TRBJ1-1; 8 bases line up with TRBD1. The CDR3, as DNA: TGTGCCAGTACCCCAGGACAGGGAAGGACTGAAGCTTTCTTT. Translation gives CASTPGQGRTEAFF.